These 4 T cell receptor beta chains were sequenced from one sample in a study of T cells in Graves' hyperthyroidism and ophthalmopathy. Template material for amplifying TCR beta CDR3 regions consisted of RNA transcripts. Carried out on the TCR CDR3, a first-round RT-PCR used the HTBI primer set. TCRdb fed the multiplex PCR reads into MiXCR, producing one record per CDR3 protein. The sample includes 500,000 to 700,000 distinct CDR3 sequences, approximately 16% of them seen just once. The sequencing sample was made of blood. The receptors stem from a woman aged 18 to 35 with Graves' hyperthyroidism.

This clonotype was observed a handful of times. The chain links TRBV19 to TRBJ1-1, with a possible D match to TRBD1 (5 bases). Germline V lookup: CDR1 LNHDA, CDR2 SQIVND (reference sequence). The CDR3 has 12 residues. The V end lost 7 bases, the J end lost 3 bases, and 9 bases lay between the germline ends. The CDR3 sequence: CASIGRDTEAFF. CDR3 nucleotides: TGTGCCAGTATCGGCAGGGACACTGAAGCTTTCTTT.

This clonotype was seen a few times. The chain recombines TRBV7-9 with TRBJ2-5; the match to TRBD2 covers 7 bases. The V segment lost 3 bases and the J segment 9 bases; nucleotides outside the gene matches: 13. The germline gives CDR1 SEHNR, CDR2 FQNEAQ (reference sequence). The CDR3 is made up of 15 amino acids. CDR3 nucleotides: TGTGCCAGCAGCTTTGATAACGGGAGTCGGGAGGCCCAGTACTTC. Protein sequence: CASSFDNGSREAQYF.

V and J are TRBV6-1 and TRBJ2-7; the match to TRBD1 covers 8 bases. V lost 6 bases and J lost 2; bases outside the gene matches: 3. The CDR3 loop spans 13 amino acids. In germline, CDR1 is MNHNS, CDR2 SASEGT. This chain's CDR3 is CASRLTGAYEQYF. CDR3 nucleotides: TGTGCCAGCAGATTGACAGGGGCCTACGAGCAGTACTTC.

This clonotype was seen just once. This may stem from a read error, because a much larger clone lies one nucleotide away. In this CDR3 the conserved last residue, phenylalanine or tryptophan, is missing, so a read error is likely. The CDR3 region has the DNA TGCAGTGCTAGTATTGTTGGGGGAGGAAACACTGAAGCTTTCTCT. As protein: CSASIVGGGNTEAFS. The chain is built from TRBV20-1 and TRBJ1-1; D is possibly TRBD1 (5 bases). The length of the CDR3 is 15 residues. Per germline, CDR1 DFQATT and CDR2 SNEGSKA (reference sequence). Trimming pared 3 bases from V and 2 bases from J, leaving 16 bases between.